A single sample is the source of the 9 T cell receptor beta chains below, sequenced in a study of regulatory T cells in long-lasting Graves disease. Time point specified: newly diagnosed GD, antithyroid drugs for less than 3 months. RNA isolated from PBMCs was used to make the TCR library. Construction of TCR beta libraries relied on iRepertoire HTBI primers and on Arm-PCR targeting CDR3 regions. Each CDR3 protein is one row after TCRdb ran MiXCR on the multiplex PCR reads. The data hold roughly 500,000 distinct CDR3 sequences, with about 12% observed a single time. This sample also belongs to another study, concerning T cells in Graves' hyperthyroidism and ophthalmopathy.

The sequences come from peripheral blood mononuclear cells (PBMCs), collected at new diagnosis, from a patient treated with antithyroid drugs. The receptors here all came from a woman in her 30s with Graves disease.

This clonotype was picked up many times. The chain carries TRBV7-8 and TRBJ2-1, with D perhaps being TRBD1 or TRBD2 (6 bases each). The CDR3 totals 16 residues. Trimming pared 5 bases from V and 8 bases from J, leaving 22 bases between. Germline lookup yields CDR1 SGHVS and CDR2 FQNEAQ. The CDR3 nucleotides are TGTGCCAGCAGCGCCACCGGGACTCCAGGGGTCGATGAGCAGTTCTTC. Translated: CASSATGTPGVDEQFF.

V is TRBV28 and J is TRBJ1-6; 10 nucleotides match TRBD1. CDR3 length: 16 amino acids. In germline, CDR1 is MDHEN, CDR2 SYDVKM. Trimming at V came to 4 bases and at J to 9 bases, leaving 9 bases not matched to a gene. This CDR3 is CASSSWDRGSSSPLHF. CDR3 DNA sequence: TGTGCCAGCAGTTCCTGGGACAGGGGCTCTTCTTCACCCCTCCACTTT.

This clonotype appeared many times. CDR3 region: CASSLLGNSPLHF. The CDR3 DNA is TGTGCCAGCAGCCTCCTTGGCAATTCACCCCTCCACTTT. The chain recombines TRBV12-3 or TRBV12-4 with TRBJ1-6, with no clear D. This CDR3 is 13 amino acids long. The ends were cut back, 6 bases at V and 7 bases at J, with 10 bases in the middle.

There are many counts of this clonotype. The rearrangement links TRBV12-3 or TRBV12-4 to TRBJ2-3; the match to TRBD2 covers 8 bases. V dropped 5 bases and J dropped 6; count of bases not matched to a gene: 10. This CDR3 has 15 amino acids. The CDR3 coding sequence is TGTGCCAGCAGTCCCCAGCGGGAGCGTTGGGATACGCAGTATTTT. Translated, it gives CASSPQRERWDTQYF.

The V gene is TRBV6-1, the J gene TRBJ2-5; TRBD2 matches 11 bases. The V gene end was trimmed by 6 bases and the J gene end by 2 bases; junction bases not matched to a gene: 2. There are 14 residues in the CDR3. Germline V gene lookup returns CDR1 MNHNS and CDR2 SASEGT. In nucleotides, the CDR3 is TGTGCCAGCAGGGGGACTAGCGGACAAGAGACCCAGTACTTC. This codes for CASRGTSGQETQYF.

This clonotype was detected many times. CDR3 nucleotides: TGTGCCAGCAGTGATAACAGGTGGAACGTTGGGGATGAGCAGTTCTTC. This codes for CASSDNRWNVGDEQFF. The chain links TRBV2 to TRBJ2-1; tentatively, D is TRBD1 (5 bases). The V end was cut by 3 bases, the J end by 8 bases, with 20 bases between. Germline CDR1 and CDR2: SNHLY and FYNNEI. This CDR3 spans 16 amino acids. Using reference TRBV2 and TRBJ2-1 for the parts outside the CDR3, the full variable domain is EPEVTQTPSHQVTQMGQEVILRCVPISNHLYFYWYRQILGQKVEFLVSFYNNEISEKSEIFDDQFSVERPDGSNFTLKIRSTKLEDSAMYFCASSDNRWNVGDEQFFGPGTRLTVL.

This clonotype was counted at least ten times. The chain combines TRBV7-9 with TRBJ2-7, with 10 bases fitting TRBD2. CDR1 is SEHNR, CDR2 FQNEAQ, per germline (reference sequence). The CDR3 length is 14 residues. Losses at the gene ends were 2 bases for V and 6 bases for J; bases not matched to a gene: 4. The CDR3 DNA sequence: TGTGCCAGCAGCTTACTAGCGGGAGACGCCGAGCAGTACTTC. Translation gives CASSLLAGDAEQYF.

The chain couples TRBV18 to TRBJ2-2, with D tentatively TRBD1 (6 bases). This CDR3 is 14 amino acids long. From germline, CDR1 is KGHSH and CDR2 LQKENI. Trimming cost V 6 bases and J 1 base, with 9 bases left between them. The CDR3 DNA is TGTGCCAGCTCGACACAGGGGAACACCGGGGAGCTGTTTTTT. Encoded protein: CASSTQGNTGELFF.

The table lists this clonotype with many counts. CDR3 nucleotides: TGTGCCAGTAGTATGGAACAGGGGAGGAAGCCCCAGCATTTT. Residues: CASSMEQGRKPQHF. The genes are TRBV19 and TRBJ1-5, with TRBD1 matching over 7 bases. In germline, CDR1 is LNHDA, CDR2 SQIVND (reference sequence). The CDR3 runs to 14 residues. J lost 8 bases, V lost 3 bases, and 7 bases had no gene match.